What follows are 12 T cell receptor beta chains derived from one specimen sequenced in a study of shared clonotypes between healthy human individuals (dated by TCRdb to the early 2020s). CD8 naive samples consisted of CD45RO-negative cells that were positively selected for CCR7, yielding a CD45RA+CCR7+ population without TemRA cells. The method behind the library was the immunoSEQ multiplex PCR assay. TCRdb took over this immuneACCESS table, retaining in-frame rearrangements with V and J assigned. Such tables are incomplete; in checked studies, under half of the missing clones stem from an unresolved V gene, and the remainder is unexplained. This sample has 1.5 million to 2.5 million clones in its table, and roughly 94% of those were observed once. 1.2% of the sample goes to the ten largest clones. The sequenced sample was naive CD8+ T cells sorted from blood. Interpreted using the paper, the cell subset or site label stands for: CD45RA+CCR7+. All receptors come from a man aged 18 to 29 in good health.

This chain connects TRBV7-3 to TRBJ1-6; D possibly corresponds to TRBD1 (6 bases). The CDR3 extends over 15 amino acids. The germline CDR1 and CDR2 sequences are SGHTA and FQGTGA. With 0 bases removed from V and 4 bases from J, the gap between germline ends came to 7 bases. DNA of the CDR3: TGTGCCAGCAGCTTAACAGGGGGGTATAATTCACCCCTCCACTTT. Translation: CASSLTGGYNSPLHF.

J is TRBJ2-7 and V is TRBV5-1; 7 nucleotides match TRBD2. The CDR3 is 16 residues long. The V gene's germline CDR1 is SGHRS and CDR2 YFSETQ. The ends lost 4 bases at V and 3 bases at J; junction bases unmatched: 13. The CDR3 sequence: CASSGRVAGPLYEQYF. The CDR3 DNA reads TGCGCCAGCAGCGGGAGGGTGGCGGGACCGCTCTACGAGCAGTACTTC.

This chain joins TRBV2 and TRBJ2-3; D is uncertain. V gave up 0 bases and J gave up 4 bases, with 20 bases separating them. The CDR3 spans 18 residues. CDR1 and CDR2 (germline): SNHLY, FYNNEI. The chain's CDR3 is CASSEALPAAESPDTQYF. As DNA, the CDR3 is TGTGCCAGCAGTGAAGCGCTTCCGGCAGCCGAGAGTCCAGATACGCAGTATTTT. Full variable domain (rest looked up from reference TRBV2 and TRBJ2-3): EPEVTQTPSHQVTQMGQEVILRCVPISNHLYFYWYRQILGQKVEFLVSFYNNEISEKSEIFDDQFSVERPDGSNFTLKIRSTKLEDSAMYFCASSEALPAAESPDTQYFGPGTRLTVL.

The chain has TRBV28 and TRBJ2-5; D is ambiguous. The CDR3 has 14 residues. The germline gives CDR1 MDHEN, CDR2 SYDVKM. V lost 5 bases, J lost 4 bases, and 14 bases lay in between. CDR3 nucleotide sequence: TGTGCCAGCAGTCCACCGGGCATTTCAGAGACCCAGTACTTC. Translation: CASSPPGISETQYF. The whole variable domain, filled in from reference TRBV28 and TRBJ2-5, reads DVKVTQSSRYLVKRTGEKVFLECVQDMDHENMFWYRQDPGLGLRLIYFSYDVKMKEKGDIPEGYSVSREKKERFSLILESASTNQTSMYLCASSPPGISETQYFGPGTRLLVL.

This rearrangement joins TRBV7-6 to TRBJ2-6, with unresolved D. This CDR3 has 17 amino acids. Trimming removed 5 bases from V and 0 bases from J, with 14 bases in between. Germline-derived CDR1 and CDR2 are SGHVS and FNYEAQ. The CDR3 sequence: CASSPGFGVSGANVLTF. CDR3 DNA: TGTGCCAGCAGCCCCGGCTTTGGGGTCTCTGGGGCCAACGTCCTGACTTTC.

This clone has a single count. The chain recombines TRBV27 with TRBJ1-6; a possible D gene is TRBD1 (6 bases). V lost 3 bases and J lost 9, with 12 bases in between. This CDR3 has 14 amino acids. The germline V gene encodes CDR1 MNHEY and CDR2 SMNVEV (reference sequence). The CDR3 DNA reads as TGTGCCAGCAGTTTTTTCAGGGGAGGTTCACCCCTCCACTTT. It encodes CASSFFRGGSPLHF.

This clone was detected once. This chain connects TRBV27 to TRBJ1-2, with D maybe TRBD1 (6 bases). Germline CDR1 and CDR2: MNHEY and SMNVEV (reference sequence). V shed 5 bases and J shed 3 bases, with 16 bases lying between them. The CDR3 is 15 residues long. CDR3 sequence reads: CASSTTGGGDYGYTF. The CDR3, as DNA: TGTGCCAGCAGTACGACGGGGGGGGGCGACTATGGCTACACCTTC.

J is TRBJ2-1 and V is TRBV5-6, with D perhaps TRBD1 or TRBD2 (6 bases each). The V end was cut by 2 bases, the J end by 10 bases, with 10 bases between. This CDR3 has 12 residues. CDR1 and CDR2 (germline): SGHDT, YYEEEE. CDR3 sequence: CASSFAGGEQFF. The CDR3 DNA reads TGTGCCAGCAGCTTTGCCGGGGGCGAGCAGTTCTTC.

With respect to this clone: The same CDR3 can be traced to other DNA sequences in this sample. The rearrangement joins TRBV30 to TRBJ2-3; no definite D call. The CDR3 contains 13 residues. V lost 0 bases and J 2 bases, leaving 6 bases between the germline ends. Per germline, CDR1 GTSNPN and CDR2 SVGIG (reference sequence). The CDR3 nucleotides read TGTGCCTGGAGTGTAGTAGACACAGATACGCAGTATTTT. Translation: CAWSVVDTDTQYF.

In the case of this clone: The same CDR3 can be traced to other DNA sequences in this sample. The CDR3 bases are TGTGCCAGCAGTGACGGGGGACTGAACACTGAAGCTTTCTTT. Protein sequence: CASSDGGLNTEAFF. The V gene is TRBV2, the J gene TRBJ1-1, with TRBD1 as a possible D gene (5 bases). The germline CDR1 and CDR2 sequences are SNHLY and FYNNEI. Trimming pared 3 bases from V and 0 bases from J, leaving 8 bases between. This CDR3 is built from 14 residues.

The chain has TRBV4-1 and TRBJ1-2; D uncertain. The germline V and J ends were trimmed by 0 bases and 5 bases, with 16 bases remaining between them. This CDR3 region has 16 residues. CDR1 and CDR2 (germline): MGHRA, YSYEKL. DNA for the CDR3: TGCGCCAGCAGCCAAGATTTAAGGGTGGGAGCGTATGGCTACACCTTC. Amino acids: CASSQDLRVGAYGYTF.

As to this clone: The sample holds other DNA sequences that translate to the same CDR3. The genes are TRBV4-1 and TRBJ1-5, with a possible D match to TRBD1 (6 bases). The CDR3 is 13 amino acids. From germline, CDR1 is MGHRA and CDR2 YSYEKL. The ends were cut back, 1 base at V and 6 bases at J, with 7 bases in the middle. The CDR3 DNA reads TGCGCCAGCAGCCAAGTAGGGGGTCAGCCCCAGCATTTT. Its protein is CASSQVGGQPQHF.